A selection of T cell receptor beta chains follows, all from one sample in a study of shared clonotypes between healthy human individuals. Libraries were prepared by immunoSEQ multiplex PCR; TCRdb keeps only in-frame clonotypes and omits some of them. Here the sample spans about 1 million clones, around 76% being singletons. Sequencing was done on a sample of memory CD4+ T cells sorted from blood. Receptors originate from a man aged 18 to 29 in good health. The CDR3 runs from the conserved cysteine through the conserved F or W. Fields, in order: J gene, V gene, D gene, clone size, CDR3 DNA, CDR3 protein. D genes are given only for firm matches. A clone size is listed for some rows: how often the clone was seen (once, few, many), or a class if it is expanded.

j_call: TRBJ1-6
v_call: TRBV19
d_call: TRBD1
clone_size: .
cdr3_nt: TGTGCCAGTAGTGCGTGGACAGGGTTTGATAATTCACCCCTCCACTTT
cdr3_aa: CASSAWTGFDNSPLHF

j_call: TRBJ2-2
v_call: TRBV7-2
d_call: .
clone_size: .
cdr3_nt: TGTGCCAGCAGCTTACTGTGGCTAGCAGCGAACACCGGGGAGCTGTTTTTT
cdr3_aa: CASSLLWLAANTGELFF

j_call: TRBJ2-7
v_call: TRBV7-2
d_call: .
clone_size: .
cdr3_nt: TGTGCCAGCAGCCAAGCGGCCTCTTTGGCCTACGAGCAGTACTTC
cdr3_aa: CASSQAASLAYEQYF

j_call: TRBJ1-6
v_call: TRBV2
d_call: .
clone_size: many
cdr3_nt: TGTGCCAGCAGTGGGAGTTCACCCCTCCACTTT
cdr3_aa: CASSGSSPLHF

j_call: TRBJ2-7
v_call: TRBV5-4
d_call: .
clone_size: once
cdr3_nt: TGTGCCAGCAGCTTGTCTGCGGGGTCTTTTGGGTCCTACGAGCAGTACTTC
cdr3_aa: CASSLSAGSFGSYEQYF

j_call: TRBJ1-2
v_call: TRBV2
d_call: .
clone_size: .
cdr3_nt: TGTGCCAGCATTCGGACTTTAACAGCGTATGGCTACACCTTC
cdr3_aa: CASIRTLTAYGYTF

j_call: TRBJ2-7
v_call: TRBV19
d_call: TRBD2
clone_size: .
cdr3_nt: TGTGCCAGTAGTAGCCGGGACCGGGGGGTTTACGAGCAGTACTTC
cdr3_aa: CASSSRDRGVYEQYF

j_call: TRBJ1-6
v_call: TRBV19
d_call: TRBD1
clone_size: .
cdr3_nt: TGTGCCAGTAGTAGACCGGGACAGGGGACCGATAATTCACCCCTCCACTTT
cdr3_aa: CASSRPGQGTDNSPLHF

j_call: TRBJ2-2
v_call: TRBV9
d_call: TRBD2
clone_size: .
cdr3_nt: TGTGCCAGCAGCGTAGCGCCTAGCGGGGGGTTTAACACCGGGGAGCTGTTTTTT
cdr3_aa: CASSVAPSGGFNTGELFF

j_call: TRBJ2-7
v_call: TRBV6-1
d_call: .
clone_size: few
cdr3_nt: TGTGCCAGCAGTGAAAAGGGTCCGGAGTACTTC
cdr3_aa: CASSEKGPEYF

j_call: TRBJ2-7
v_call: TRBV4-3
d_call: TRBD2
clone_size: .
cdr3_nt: TGCGCCAGCAGCCTCGAGACTAGCGGCTCCTACGAGCAGTACTTC
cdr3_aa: CASSLETSGSYEQYF

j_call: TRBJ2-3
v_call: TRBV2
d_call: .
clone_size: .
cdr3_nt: TGTGCCAGCAAGTTGTCTAGCACAGATACGCAGTATTTT
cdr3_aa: CASKLSSTDTQYF

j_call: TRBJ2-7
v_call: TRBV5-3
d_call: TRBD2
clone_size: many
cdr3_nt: TGTGCCAGAAGCTCGTGGGGAGCGGGGCCTGGCGAGCAGTACTTC
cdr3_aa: CARSSWGAGPGEQYF

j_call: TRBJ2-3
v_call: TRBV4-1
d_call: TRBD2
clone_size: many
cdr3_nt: TGCGCCAGCAGCCAAGAAACGGGAGGGTTCACAGATACGCAGTATTTT
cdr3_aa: CASSQETGGFTDTQYF

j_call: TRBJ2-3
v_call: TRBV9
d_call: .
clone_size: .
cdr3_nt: TGTGCCAGCAGCACCGGGACCGCCCCCCCAGATACGCAGTATTTT
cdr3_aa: CASSTGTAPPDTQYF

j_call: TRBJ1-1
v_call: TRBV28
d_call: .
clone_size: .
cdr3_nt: TGTGCCAGCAGTACCCCCAGGGGTATGAACACTGAAGCTTTCTTT
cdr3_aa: CASSTPRGMNTEAFF

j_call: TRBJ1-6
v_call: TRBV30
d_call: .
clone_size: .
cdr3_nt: TGTGCCTGGAGAAGAGACCCCCTAAGGGGCCAAAATAATTCACCCCTCCACTTT
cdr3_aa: CAWRRDPLRGQNNSPLHF

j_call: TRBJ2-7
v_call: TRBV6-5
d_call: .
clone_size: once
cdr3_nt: TGTGCCAGCAGTTACAGGGCCCGGCGCCCCTACGAGCAGTACTTC
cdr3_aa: CASSYRARRPYEQYF

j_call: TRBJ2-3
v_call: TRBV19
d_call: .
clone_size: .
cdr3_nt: TGTGCCAGTAGTATGGAAGCGATCCGCACAGATACGCAGTATTTT
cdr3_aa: CASSMEAIRTDTQYF

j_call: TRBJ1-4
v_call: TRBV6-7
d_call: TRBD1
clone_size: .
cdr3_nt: TGTGCCAGCAGCACCGGGACAGGGGTAACTAATGAAAAACTGTTTTTT
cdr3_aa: CASSTGTGVTNEKLFF

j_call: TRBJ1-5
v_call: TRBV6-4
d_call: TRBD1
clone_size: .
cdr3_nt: TGTGCCAGCAGCCAAGAGGGACAGGGGGGGCAGCCCCAGCATTTT
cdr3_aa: CASSQEGQGGQPQHF

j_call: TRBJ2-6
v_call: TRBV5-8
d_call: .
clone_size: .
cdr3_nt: TGTGCCAGCAGCTTGGCGAGGGGGATCCGTGTCGGTGGGGCCAACGTCCTGACTTTC
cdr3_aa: CASSLARGIRVGGANVLTF